This passage covers 17 T cell receptor beta chains from one sample sequenced in a study of cytomegalovirus exposure and HLA in healthy donors (dated by TCRdb to 2016 to 2017). Libraries were made using the immunoSEQ multiplex PCR assay. A mixture of 60 forward primers for TCR Vbeta segments and 13 reverse primers for TCR Jbeta segments was used in the multiplex PCR. TCRdb retrieved this table from immuneACCESS and kept in-frame rearrangements only. Not all clones are present; in checked studies, unresolved V genes account for under half, and no reason is known for the remainder. This sample holds about 120,000 clones; about 80% were observed only once. Of the sample, about 2.6% is held by the ten largest clones. The source material was PBMCs. The receptors come from a middle-aged woman in good health and CMV-seropositive.

The chain is built from TRBV5-1 and TRBJ1-6; D not certain. Germline CDR1 SGHRS, CDR2 YFSETQ. The ends were cut back, 2 bases at V and 7 bases at J, with 7 bases in the middle. The CDR3 runs 13 residues. This CDR3 is CASSFNWNSPLHF. CDR3 nucleotide sequence: TGCGCCAGCAGCTTCAACTGGAATTCACCCCTCCACTTT.

The rearrangement uses TRBV19 and TRBJ1-6, with 7 positions matching TRBD1. The V segment lost 8 bases and the J segment 5 bases; nucleotides outside the gene matches: 9. This CDR3 contains 15 residues. The germline gives CDR1 LNHDA, CDR2 SQIVND (reference sequence). CDR3 coding DNA: TGTGCCAGTGGGGGCGGAGGGGGCAATAATTCACCCCTCCACTTT. It codes for CASGGGGGNNSPLHF.

The J gene is TRBJ2-6, the V gene TRBV9; a possible D gene is TRBD2 (7 bases). The CDR3 has 16 residues. Looked up from germline, CDR1 is SGDLS and CDR2 is YYNGEE. V was trimmed by 4 bases and J by 3 bases, leaving 14 bases between them. The CDR3 DNA reads TGTGCCAGCAGCTCAAGGGGGGGGAGTGGGGCCAACGTCCTGACTTTC. Translating gives CASSSRGGSGANVLTF.

This chain links TRBV29-1 with TRBJ1-1; weak D call: TRBD1 (6 bases). V was trimmed by 4 bases and J by 1 base, leaving 10 bases between them. This CDR3 contains 13 residues. Germline V CDR1 and CDR2: SQVTM, ANQGSEA. CDR3 in amino acids: CSVAVTGNTEAFF. The DNA for the CDR3 is TGCAGCGTTGCGGTGACAGGGAACACTGAAGCTTTCTTT.

The CDR3 DNA follows: TGTGCCCCCATCTCTGAGCGGCACACTGAAGCTTTCTTT. Protein product: CAPISERHTEAFF. The rearrangement joins TRBV21-1 to TRBJ1-1. TRBV21-1 constitutes a pseudogene. There are 13 residues in the CDR3.

The chain has TRBV15 and TRBJ2-3; 9 bases agree with TRBD2. There are 15 residues in the CDR3. Germline V gene sequence: CDR1 LNHNV, CDR2 YYDKDF (reference sequence). Trimming removed 1 base from V and 4 bases from J; junction bases left unmatched: 3. Here the CDR3 reads CATSRGGGAADTQYF. Written as DNA, the CDR3 is TGTGCCACCAGCAGAGGCGGGGGGGCTGCAGATACGCAGTATTTT.

The chain joins TRBV7-8 to TRBJ2-5; D unclear. The CDR3 runs 17 residues. CDR1 and CDR2 (germline): SGHVS, FQNEAQ. V dropped 1 base and J dropped 2 bases, with 17 bases sitting between them. Here the CDR3 reads CASSLVRPRFEQETQYF. CDR3 sequence (DNA): TGTGCCAGCAGCTTAGTTAGGCCCAGGTTCGAACAAGAGACCCAGTACTTC.

This clone occurred once. This chain links TRBV18 with TRBJ1-5; TRBD1 matches at 7 bases. CDR1 KGHSH and CDR2 LQKENI come from the germline V gene. Trimming at V came to 3 bases and at J to 4 bases, leaving 3 bases not matched to a gene. CDR3 length equals 14 residues. Here the CDR3 DNA reads TGTGCCAGCTCACCGGACAGGATAAATCAGCCCCAGCATTTT. Translation: CASSPDRINQPQHF.

The chain is built from TRBV4-2 and TRBJ2-7, with D unclear. Trimming took 0 bases from V and 2 from J, leaving 2 bases between them. The V gene's germline CDR1 is LGHNA and CDR2 YNFKEQ. The CDR3 length is 12 residues. The CDR3 DNA is TGTGCCAGCAGCCAAGACACCTACGAGCAGTACTTC. It specifies CASSQDTYEQYF.

This clone showed up just a few times. The CDR3 loop reads CASSLTGGWRVLNTGELFF. CDR3 DNA sequence: TGTGCCAGCAGCTTAACGGGGGGTTGGCGGGTTTTGAACACCGGGGAGCTGTTTTTT. This chain uses TRBV7-8 with TRBJ2-2, with 7 bases aligning to TRBD2. CDR1 and CDR2 (germline): SGHVS, FQNEAQ. The J segment lost 1 base and the V segment lost 2 bases, leaving 13 bases of the junction unmatched. This CDR3 region has 19 residues.

This rearrangement joins TRBV15 to TRBJ2-7, with 7 bases matching TRBD2. The CDR3 extends over 14 amino acids. V lost 4 bases, J lost 0 bases, and 3 bases stayed unmatched. In germline, CDR1 is LNHNV, CDR2 YYDKDF (reference sequence). The CDR3 sequence is CATSKGRASYEQYF. CDR3 DNA: TGTGCCACCAGCAAGGGGAGGGCCTCCTACGAGCAGTACTTC.

The genes are TRBV9 and TRBJ2-7; TRBD2 matches at 15 bases. CDR1 and CDR2 from the germline V gene are SGDLS and YYNGEE. The CDR3 covers 15 residues. Trimming cost V 2 bases and J 5 bases; bases outside gene matches: 2. The CDR3 protein is CASSVGLAGGNEQYF. The CDR3 nucleotides read TGTGCCAGCAGCGTGGGACTAGCGGGGGGAAACGAGCAGTACTTC.

The rearrangement uses TRBV7-6 and TRBJ2-1; TRBD2 agrees at 15 bases. This CDR3 is built from 18 residues. With 1 base clipped from V and 7 bases from J, the junction kept 8 bases outside the gene matches. In germline, CDR1 is SGHVS, CDR2 FNYEAQ. CDR3 residues: CASSLERGLAGGQNEQFF. In nucleotides, the CDR3 is TGTGCCAGCAGCTTAGAACGTGGACTAGCGGGGGGGCAGAATGAGCAGTTCTTC. The full variable domain, completed using reference TRBV7-6 and TRBJ2-1, is GAGVSQSPRYKVTKRGQDVALRCDPISGHVSLYWYRQALGQGPEFLTYFNYEAQQDKSGLPNDRFSAERPEGSISTLTIQRTEQRDSAMYRCASSLERGLAGGQNEQFFGPGTRLTVL.

Here the CDR3 reads CASSLAAVSSYNEQFF. Written as DNA, the CDR3 is TGTGCCAGCAGCTTAGCCGCAGTAAGCTCCTACAATGAGCAGTTCTTC. V gene TRBV11-2 combines with J gene TRBJ2-1; unclear D gene. This CDR3 has 16 amino acids. Germline CDR1 is SGHAT and CDR2 is FQNNGV. V dropped 1 base and J dropped 0 bases, with 10 bases sitting between them.

As regards this clone: The junction departs from germline at one end; a sequencing error may be responsible. The chain uses TRBV12-5 and TRBJ1-2; perhaps TRBD1 as D (6 bases). The CDR3 runs 16 residues. CDR1 LGHNT and CDR2 FRNRAP come from the germline V gene. CDR3: CASGLGGRGAGYRYTF. In DNA, the CDR3 is TGTGCTAGTGGTTTGGGAGGCCGGGGGGCGGGCTATCGCTACACCTTC.

This chain connects TRBV4-1 to TRBJ1-4, with a tentative D call TRBD1 (6 bases). V was trimmed by 3 bases and J by 3 bases, leaving 11 bases between them. The CDR3 contains 15 residues. The germline gives CDR1 MGHRA, CDR2 YSYEKL. CDR3 sequence (DNA): TGCGCCAGCAGCCACTTACAGGGTGCTAATGAAAAACTGTTTTTT. It yields the protein CASSHLQGANEKLFF.

The rearrangement uses TRBV9 and TRBJ1-2, with D maybe TRBD1 (6 bases). The germline V gene encodes CDR1 SGDLS and CDR2 YYNGEE. Deletions cut 2 bases from V and 3 bases from J, with 20 bases between. This CDR3 comprises 17 residues. This chain's CDR3 is CASSVGADTGGYYGYTF. The CDR3 DNA reads TGTGCCAGCAGCGTGGGGGCGGACACAGGAGGATACTATGGCTACACCTTC.